The T cell receptor beta chain described here comes from a study of T cells in Graves' hyperthyroidism and ophthalmopathy. The table lists this clonotype with many counts. It was RNA transcripts that yielded the amplified TCR beta CDR3 regions. The primer set for the first-round RT-PCR of the TCR CDR3 was HTBI. TCRdb called the multiplex PCR reads again in MiXCR, with one record for every CDR3 protein. The sample shows under 400,000 distinct CDR3 sequences, over 20% of them seen only once. It was considered stable Graves' hyperthyroidism when ophthalmopathy did not progress within 18 months. Hyperthyroidism had been newly diagnosed in patients aged 18 to 65, and its duration was under 2 months. Reasons for excluding patients were uncontrolled infection, other autoimmune disease, pregnancy or lactation. The authors took PBMCs from 10 ml fresh peripheral blood. V dropped 0 bases and J dropped 1 base, with 12 bases sitting between them. The CDR3 spans 16 residues. Germline lookup yields CDR1 MNHEY and CDR2 SVGEGT.

V gene TRBV6-2 or TRBV6-3 combines with J gene TRBJ2-5; D may be TRBD2 (6 bases). Sequenced input: blood. This clonotype originated in a woman in her 50s with Graves' hyperthyroidism. CDR3 residues: CASSYSSGEIQETQYF. CDR3 bases: TGTGCCAGCAGTTACTCGTCGGGAGAGATCCAAGAGACCCAGTACTTC.